This T cell receptor (beta chain) originates from a study of PD-1 blockade in classical Hodgkin lymphoma. Remarks on this clone: Its antigen is currently unknown.

The junction had 4 bases not matched to a gene; V was cut back by 1 base and J by 5 bases. This CDR3 spans 16 amino acids. Germline lookup yields CDR1 SGHRS and CDR2 YFSETQ. Brentuximab vedotin exposure varied, and every patient relapsed after autologous stem cell transplantation. Here immunoSEQ multiplex PCR was the method, and the copy in TCRdb shows in-frame clones only, minus some. Among roughly 41,000 clones listed, approximately 86% were seen once. Study outcomes and limitations: The causes of the repertoire differences, possibly disease activity or prior therapy, remain undefined. The baseline diversity of complete responders showed similarity to that of newly diagnosed patients. Researchers reported that CD4+ TCR diversity, though not CD8+, rose significantly by C4D1.

The receptor comes from a human donor with classical Hodgkin lymphoma. The source material was peripheral blood mononuclear cells (PBMCs), sampled before the second cycle of nivolumab. The chain links TRBV5-1 to TRBJ2-5, with 14 bases fitting TRBD2. The CDR3 spells CASSLTGLAGAETQYF. In DNA, the CDR3 is TGCGCCAGCAGCTTGACGGGACTAGCGGGAGCCGAGACCCAGTACTTC.